This T cell receptor beta chain comes out of a study of shared clonotypes between healthy human individuals. Broader study findings: Investigators collected only blood, and repertoires in tissues likely differ.

Assay used: immunoSEQ multiplex PCR; TCRdb lists only in-frame clones, some missing. The data show about 1.4 million clones, around 97% seen once. A word on this clone: Its antigen is not known.

The length of the CDR3 is 14 residues. Germline V gene sequence: CDR1 SGHVS, CDR2 FNYEAQ. The V and J ends lost 4 bases and 0 bases respectively, with 9 bases between them. This sequence was found in a man aged 25-45 years in good health. The chain couples TRBV7-6 to TRBJ1-1, with D hard to call. The sequenced material came from naive CD4+ T cells sorted from blood. The subset denotes: CD45RA+ positively selected. The CDR3 DNA reads TGTGCCAGCAGCTGGGGAAGAGTGAACACTGAAGCTTTCTTT. The encoded protein is CASSWGRVNTEAFF.